The 13 T cell receptor beta chains in this list originate from one sample, sequenced in a study of cytomegalovirus exposure and HLA in healthy donors. The study ran its PCR with 60 Vbeta and 13 Jbeta primers. Method: immunoSEQ multiplex PCR; TCRdb's copy keeps in-frame clones and lacks some. The repertoire holds 110,000 to 150,000 clones, with around 86% as singletons. The source material was PBMCs. Receptors were obtained from a female donor in good health and CMV-seronegative.

The chain employs TRBV2 and TRBJ1-5, with D possibly being TRBD1 (5 bases). Per the germline V gene, CDR1 is SNHLY and CDR2 is FYNNEI. CDR3 length equals 13 residues. V lost 8 bases and J 2 bases, leaving 10 bases between the germline ends. The CDR3 spells CASDPGGNQPQHF. CDR3 in DNA: TGTGCCAGCGATCCGGGGGGCAATCAGCCCCAGCATTTT.

The V call is TRBV19, the J call TRBJ1-2, with a possible D match to TRBD1 (5 bases). The germline CDR1 and CDR2 sequences are LNHDA and SQIVND (reference sequence). The CDR3 runs to 11 residues. The ends were cut back, 7 bases at V and 6 bases at J, with 9 bases in the middle. The CDR3 protein is CASNHRHGYTF. DNA of the CDR3: TGTGCCAGTAACCACAGGCATGGCTACACCTTC.

The CDR3 DNA reads TGTGCCAGCAGTTCTACTCTAGCGCCCCTTAGGGATGCCCAGTACTTC. It yields the protein CASSSTLAPLRDAQYF. V is TRBV27 and J is TRBJ2-5; a weak D match, TRBD2 (6 bases). Germline lookup yields CDR1 MNHEY and CDR2 SMNVEV (reference sequence). V was clipped by 4 bases and J by 9 bases, with 24 bases between them. The length of the CDR3 is 16 residues.

V gene TRBV2 combines with J gene TRBJ1-5, with D uncertain. Between the trimmed V and J ends, which lost 4 bases and 0 bases, there was a span of 7 bases. The germline gives CDR1 SNHLY, CDR2 FYNNEI. The CDR3 covers 14 residues. The CDR3 nucleotides are TGTGCCAGCAGTGCACAGTATAGCAATCAGCCCCAGCATTTT. Its protein is CASSAQYSNQPQHF.

The chain combines TRBV29-1 with TRBJ1-5, with 7 bases aligning to TRBD1. Germline values: CDR1 SQVTM, CDR2 ANQGSEA. J was trimmed by 4 bases and V by 5 bases; bases with no gene match: 2. The length of the CDR3 is 12 residues. CDR3 DNA sequence: TGCAGCGTTTTACAGGGGAATCAGCCCCAGCATTTT. It codes for CSVLQGNQPQHF.

This sequence joins TRBV7-9 and TRBJ2-5; 10 bases line up with TRBD2. Germline-derived CDR1 and CDR2 are SEHNR and FQNEAQ (reference sequence). CDR3 length: 17 amino acids. The junction had 9 bases not matched to a gene; V was cut back by 1 base and J by 4 bases. The DNA for the CDR3 is TGTGCCAGCAGCTTAGATCGGCTAGCGGGAGTTGGAGAGACCCAGTACTTC. This encodes CASSLDRLAGVGETQYF.

Concerning this clone itself: The sample carries other DNA sequences with the same CDR3. The chain has TRBV2 and TRBJ1-1; the D is unclear. Deletions cut 0 bases from V and 0 bases from J, with 8 bases between. Per germline, CDR1 SNHLY and CDR2 FYNNEI. The CDR3 contains 15 residues. The CDR3 sequence: CASSEARGLNTEAFF. The CDR3 bases are TGTGCCAGCAGTGAAGCGCGAGGTTTGAACACTGAAGCTTTCTTT.

This sequence joins TRBV2 and TRBJ1-1; the D is unclear. The V end lost 2 bases, the J end lost 0 bases, and 7 bases lay between the germline ends. CDR3 length: 14 residues. CDR1 is SNHLY, CDR2 FYNNEI, per germline. The CDR3 nucleotides read TGTGCCAGCAGTGAAACAGTCATGAACACTGAAGCTTTCTTT. This encodes CASSETVMNTEAFF.

This clone was observed once. V usage is TRBV2 and J usage is TRBJ1-4; D gene unclear. CDR3 size: 15 residues. Trimming removed 1 base at V and 4 bases at J, with 10 bases between. From germline, CDR1 is SNHLY and CDR2 FYNNEI. CDR3 bases: TGTGCCAGCAGTGAAGAGGCACAGATTAATGAAAAACTGTTTTTT. Its translation: CASSEEAQINEKLFF.

The V gene is TRBV9, the J gene TRBJ2-7; 8 bases are shared with TRBD2. Looked up from germline, CDR1 is SGDLS and CDR2 is YYNGEE. The CDR3 runs to 16 residues. J lost 3 bases, V lost 4 bases, and 12 bases had no gene match. This CDR3 is CASSSPGSGSFYEQYF. Written as DNA, the CDR3 is TGTGCCAGCAGCTCCCCGGGGAGCGGGAGCTTCTACGAGCAGTACTTC.

This clone was detected a few times. The V gene is TRBV5-6, the J gene TRBJ2-7; possibly TRBD1 for D (6 bases). Germline V gene sequence: CDR1 SGHDT, CDR2 YYEEEE. CDR3 length: 13 residues. The germline V and J ends were trimmed by 4 bases and 5 bases, with 13 bases remaining between them. CDR3 sequence: CASSLGQYDEQYF. The CDR3 region has the DNA TGTGCCAGCAGCCTTGGACAGTATGACGAGCAGTACTTC. Full variable domain (outside the CDR3, taken from reference TRBV5-6 and TRBJ2-7): DAGVTQSPTHLIKTRGQQVTLRCSPKSGHDTVSWYQQALGQGPQFIFQYYEEEERQRGNFPDRFSGHQFPNYSSELNVNALLLGDSALYLCASSLGQYDEQYFGPGTRLTVT.

The J gene is TRBJ2-7, the V gene TRBV6-6; possibly TRBD1 for D (6 bases). Trimming took 2 bases from V and 5 from J, leaving 19 bases between them. Germline V CDR1 and CDR2: MNHNY, SVGAGI (reference sequence). This CDR3 is 16 amino acids long. CDR3 loop: CASSYPLGQGRDEQYF. The CDR3 nucleotides read TGTGCCAGCAGTTACCCTCTGGGGCAGGGGCGGGACGAGCAGTACTTC.

The chain couples TRBV5-1 to TRBJ2-7, with 11 bases that match TRBD2. The CDR3 loop spans 16 amino acids. Germline V gene lookup returns CDR1 SGHRS and CDR2 YFSETQ. Germline trimming cut 4 bases from V and 3 bases from J; bases unmatched to any gene: 9. The DNA of the CDR3 is TGCGCCAGCAGCCTCTCCTTAGCGGGAGGGCTCTACGAGCAGTACTTC. Amino acids: CASSLSLAGGLYEQYF. The full variable domain, rest sourced from reference TRBV5-1 and TRBJ2-7, is KAGVTQTPRYLIKTRGQQVTLSCSPISGHRSVSWYQQTPGQGLQFLFEYFSETQRNKGNFPGRFSGRQFSNSRSEMNVSTLELGDSALYLCASSLSLAGGLYEQYFGPGTRLTVT.